Listed below are T cell receptor beta chains from one sample, sequenced in a study of CD4 T cells in relation to SARS-CoV-2 and coronaviruses. Only in-frame clones appear in the TCRdb table, and some are missing; sequencing was by immunoSEQ multiplex PCR. The table shows around 18,000 clones, with around three quarters occurring only once. These receptors lack a known antigen. Sequenced: CD4+ T cells from PBMCs, cultured in vitro. The receptors were gathered from a human donor in good health. The conserved cysteine and the conserved F or W are not part of the CDR3 here.

TRBV5-6	TRBJ2-7	ASSLALGRTSYEQY
TRBV10-1	TRBJ2-1	ASSVGDSNNEQF
TRBV27	TRBJ2-5	ASSLTWGETQY
TRBV24-1	TRBJ1-1	ATSEDDREAF
TRBV6-1	TRBJ1-5	ASSEGGNQPQH
TRBV18	TRBJ1-5	ASSQGEGFSNQPQH
TRBV5-4	TRBJ1-1	ASSLSARQDTEAF
TRBV18	TRBJ2-7	ASSPGLAGAYEQY
TRBV18	TRBJ1-1	ASSRLGDYSNTEAF
TRBV7-2	TRBJ2-2	ASKPNRANTGELF
TRBV30	TRBJ2-7	AGSGGGLGEQY
TRBV5-1	TRBJ2-6	ASERTGTISGANVLT
TRBV7-8	TRBJ2-5	ASSPTGLEETQY
TRBV5-6	TRBJ2-7	ASSRPGFYEQY
TRBV6-1	TRBJ2-5	ASSERGILETQY
TRBV5-6	TRBJ2-6	ASSLVRGPSGANVLT
TRBV6-4	TRBJ2-2	ASSDRPSGELF
TRBV12-5	TRBJ2-7	ASGSPERWGRTVSYEQY
TRBV24-1	TRBJ2-1	ATSAQRLSGAFYSYNEQF
TRBV5-1	TRBJ1-3	ASSTSTGGSGNTIY
TRBV19	TRBJ2-4	ASSRTGTVNIQY
TRBV19	TRBJ2-7	ASSTLTGTEQY
TRBV5-1	TRBJ1-2	ASSLAPEYYGYT
TRBV6-6	TRBJ1-5	ASSKFDFREPQH
TRBV27	TRBJ2-7	ASSLNLAMSSYEQY
TRBV19	TRBJ1-1	ASRGQATEAF
TRBV18	TRBJ1-5	ASSLTGYSNQPQH
TRBV5-1	TRBJ2-3	ASSRGGLLVADTQY
TRBV6-5	TRBJ2-7	ASSTLLSDSEQY
TRBV2	TRBJ1-2	ASTPQGHPTRGYGYT
TRBV18	TRBJ1-5	ASSPGGSQPQH
TRBV20-1	TRBJ1-1	SAYQNTEAF
TRBV2	TRBJ1-2	ASSGRGALRYGYT
TRBV5-6	TRBJ2-3	ASSLLDVWTIYDTQY
TRBV25-1	TRBJ1-2	ASSEFSKTGHYGYT
TRBV18	TRBJ1-1	ASSPEGSPWGTEAF
TRBV5-1	TRBJ2-7	ASSLNIGQGAGEQY
TRBV7-8	TRBJ1-2	ASSPTILPGTGYGYT
TRBV5-1	TRBJ2-1	ASGTSGTYNEQF
TRBV4-1	TRBJ1-5	ASSLRTASNQPQH
TRBV18	TRBJ2-1	ASSPLSSYNEQF
TRBV27	TRBJ1-5	ASSLGGNSNQPQH
TRBV19	TRBJ2-2	ASLGRELWVGELF
TRBV19	TRBJ2-5	ASSNRLAGETQY
TRBV27	TRBJ2-1	ASSFTSGSFWNEQF
TRBV7-2	TRBJ2-1	ASSKSLVEQF
TRBV13	TRBJ2-5	ASSLGRAGGPETQY
TRBV5-1	TRBJ1-6	ASSFRSPQGGRGNSPLH
TRBV12-3/TRBV12-4	TRBJ1-2	ASSFGGLAGYT
TRBV7-3	TRBJ2-1	ASSPGLADYNEQF
TRBV10-1	TRBJ2-1	ASSENSGTSYNEQF
TRBV18	TRBJ1-3	ASSPSQGGNTIY
TRBV12-5	TRBJ2-3	ASGLLWGTDTQY
TRBV9	TRBJ2-7	ASSVGLGADSYEQY
TRBV2	TRBJ1-5	ASSEDRFLQPQH
TRBV19	TRBJ2-2	ASSLTANTGELF
TRBV2	TRBJ1-4	ASSQQGGTTNEKLF
TRBV10-3	TRBJ2-7	AAVPNSGGSYEQY
TRBV19	TRBJ1-3	APPREPGNTIY